These 10 T cell receptor beta chains originate from one sample sequenced in a study of identical twins. One entry per CDR3 protein results from TCRdb running MiXCR on the 5' RACE reads. The repertoire holds under 900,000 distinct CDR3 sequences, 18% seen once, with 13% in the top ten. The data were also submitted as part of a second study, on T cells expressing NK-cell markers.

Input material: PBMCs. The receptors were sampled from a woman aged 18-35 years in good health.

The chain employs TRBV5-1 and TRBJ2-1; TRBD2 agrees at 7 bases. With V trimmed by 0 bases and J by 10 bases, 10 bases remained unmatched. This CDR3 has 15 residues. Germline V gene data show CDR1 as SGHRS and CDR2 as YFSETQ. The CDR3 DNA follows: TGCGCCAGCAGCTTGGGTCCGGGGGGATCTAGGGAGCAGTTCTTC. It codes for CASSLGPGGSREQFF. The full variable domain, its missing parts supplied by reference TRBV5-1 and TRBJ2-1, is KAGVTQTPRYLIKTRGQQVTLSCSPISGHRSVSWYQQTPGQGLQFLFEYFSETQRNKGNFPGRFSGRQFSNSRSEMNVSTLELGDSALYLCASSLGPGGSREQFFGPGTRLTVL.

The chain couples TRBV7-2 to TRBJ2-5; 8 bases are shared with TRBD1. The CDR3 length is 15 residues. Germline V gene lookup returns CDR1 SGHTA and CDR2 FQGNSA. V shed 7 bases and J 5 bases; nucleotides not matched to a gene: 12. DNA of the CDR3: TGTGCCAGCAATCCTTTCCCACAGGGGGGTGAGACCCAGTACTTC. Residues: CASNPFPQGGETQYF.

This clonotype was observed many times. The V call is TRBV5-1, the J call TRBJ2-7, with D tentatively TRBD2 (5 bases). V was pared by 3 bases and J by 2 bases, with 9 bases between. Germline V gives CDR1 SGHRS, CDR2 YFSETQ. CDR3 length equals 13 residues. DNA of the CDR3: TGCGCCAGCAGCTCGAAGACTACCTACGAGCAGTACTTC. Its translation is CASSSKTTYEQYF.

This clonotype came up many times. The rearrangement joins TRBV10-3 to TRBJ1-1; possible D gene TRBD1, 5 bases. Germline assignment: CDR1 ENHRY and CDR2 SYGVKD. The CDR3 length is 13 residues. Trimming took 10 bases from V and 1 from J, leaving 13 bases between them. This CDR3 is CATALQGNTEAFF. CDR3 bases: TGTGCCACCGCGCTCCAGGGGAACACTGAAGCTTTCTTT.

The V gene is TRBV15, the J gene TRBJ2-5; TRBD2 matches at 8 bases. Germline values: CDR1 LNHNV, CDR2 YYDKDF (reference sequence). The CDR3 is made up of 15 amino acids. The V segment lost 0 bases and the J segment 7 bases; nucleotides outside the gene matches: 7. The CDR3 loop reads CATSRDRGGAGTQYF. The CDR3 DNA reads TGTGCCACCAGCAGAGATCGGGGGGGGGCTGGGACCCAGTACTTC. Complete variable domain (other parts from reference TRBV15 and TRBJ2-5): DAMVIQNPRYQVTQFGKPVTLSCSQTLNHNVMYWYQQKSSQAPKLLFHYYDKDFNNEADTPDNFQSRRPNTSFCFLDIRSPGLGDTAMYLCATSRDRGGAGTQYFGPGTRLLVL.

The rearrangement links TRBV9 to TRBJ1-1; 11 nucleotides match TRBD1. The CDR3 has 13 residues. Germline-derived CDR1 and CDR2 are SGDLS and YYNGEE. The trim removed 2 bases at V and 7 bases at J, leaving 1 base unmatched. For the CDR3, the DNA is TGTGCCAGCAGCGTTGGGACAGGGGGTGAAGCTTTCTTT. Translating gives CASSVGTGGEAFF.

This clonotype has just a few counts. The chain carries TRBV6-1 and TRBJ2-1, with 11 bases that match TRBD2. Germline CDR1 is MNHNS and CDR2 is SASEGT. V gave up 4 bases and J gave up 5 bases; unmatched junction bases: 4. The CDR3 is 15 amino acids. This chain's CDR3 is CASSGRTSGHNEQFF. Here the CDR3 DNA reads TGTGCCAGCAGTGGCCGGACTAGCGGGCACAATGAGCAGTTCTTC.

This sequence joins TRBV15 and TRBJ2-6, with D maybe TRBD2 (6 bases). Germline V lookup: CDR1 LNHNV, CDR2 YYDKDF (reference sequence). This CDR3 region has 15 residues. V shed 1 base and J shed 2 bases, with 6 bases lying between them. This CDR3 reads CATSRAGAGANVLTF. The CDR3, as DNA: TGTGCCACCAGCAGAGCGGGGGCTGGGGCCAACGTCCTGACTTTC.

The rearrangement joins TRBV21-1 to TRBJ1-2; TRBD1, as called in the table, went unchecked against the DNA. TRBV21-1 is assigned pseudogene status. The CDR3 covers 12 residues. As DNA, the CDR3 is TGTGCCGGACGGGATCGTAACTATGGCTACACCTTC. Translation: CAGRDRNYGYTF.

V and J are TRBV6-2 or TRBV6-3 and TRBJ2-1, with a possible D match to TRBD2 (5 bases). The germline gives CDR1 MNHEY, CDR2 SVGEGT. V lost 2 bases, J lost 2 bases, and 13 bases lay in between. The CDR3 sequence is 16 residues long. This CDR3 reads CASSYRNSAAYNEQFF. The CDR3 nucleotides are TGTGCCAGCAGTTACCGAAATAGCGCCGCCTACAATGAGCAGTTCTTC.